The sequence of this T cell receptor (beta chain) was determined in a study of CD8 T cells in ankylosing spondylitis. Making the TCR beta libraries involved quantitative 5'-RACE with molecular barcodes. TCRdb reprocessed the 5' RACE reads with MiXCR, giving one entry per CDR3 protein. This sample has 200,000 to 250,000 distinct CDR3 sequences, with about 26% found just once. Comment on this clonotype: Antigen unknown.

The length of the CDR3 is 14 residues. Trimming shortened V by 2 bases and J by 5 bases, and 12 bases separated the two germline ends. In germline, CDR1 is MNHEY, CDR2 SMNVEV (reference sequence). Study-level findings and limits: Several of the motif variants were reported before in synovial fluid and blood from reactive arthritis.

This chain uses TRBV27 with TRBJ2-5; weak D call: TRBD2 (7 bases). The source is a male donor with ankylosing spondylitis or in good health (not recorded which). Input material: blood, either unsorted or a sorted T cell fraction (not recorded which). The CDR3 is CASSLIGGPETQYF. In DNA, the CDR3 is TGTGCCAGCAGTTTAATCGGGGGGCCCGAGACCCAGTACTTC.